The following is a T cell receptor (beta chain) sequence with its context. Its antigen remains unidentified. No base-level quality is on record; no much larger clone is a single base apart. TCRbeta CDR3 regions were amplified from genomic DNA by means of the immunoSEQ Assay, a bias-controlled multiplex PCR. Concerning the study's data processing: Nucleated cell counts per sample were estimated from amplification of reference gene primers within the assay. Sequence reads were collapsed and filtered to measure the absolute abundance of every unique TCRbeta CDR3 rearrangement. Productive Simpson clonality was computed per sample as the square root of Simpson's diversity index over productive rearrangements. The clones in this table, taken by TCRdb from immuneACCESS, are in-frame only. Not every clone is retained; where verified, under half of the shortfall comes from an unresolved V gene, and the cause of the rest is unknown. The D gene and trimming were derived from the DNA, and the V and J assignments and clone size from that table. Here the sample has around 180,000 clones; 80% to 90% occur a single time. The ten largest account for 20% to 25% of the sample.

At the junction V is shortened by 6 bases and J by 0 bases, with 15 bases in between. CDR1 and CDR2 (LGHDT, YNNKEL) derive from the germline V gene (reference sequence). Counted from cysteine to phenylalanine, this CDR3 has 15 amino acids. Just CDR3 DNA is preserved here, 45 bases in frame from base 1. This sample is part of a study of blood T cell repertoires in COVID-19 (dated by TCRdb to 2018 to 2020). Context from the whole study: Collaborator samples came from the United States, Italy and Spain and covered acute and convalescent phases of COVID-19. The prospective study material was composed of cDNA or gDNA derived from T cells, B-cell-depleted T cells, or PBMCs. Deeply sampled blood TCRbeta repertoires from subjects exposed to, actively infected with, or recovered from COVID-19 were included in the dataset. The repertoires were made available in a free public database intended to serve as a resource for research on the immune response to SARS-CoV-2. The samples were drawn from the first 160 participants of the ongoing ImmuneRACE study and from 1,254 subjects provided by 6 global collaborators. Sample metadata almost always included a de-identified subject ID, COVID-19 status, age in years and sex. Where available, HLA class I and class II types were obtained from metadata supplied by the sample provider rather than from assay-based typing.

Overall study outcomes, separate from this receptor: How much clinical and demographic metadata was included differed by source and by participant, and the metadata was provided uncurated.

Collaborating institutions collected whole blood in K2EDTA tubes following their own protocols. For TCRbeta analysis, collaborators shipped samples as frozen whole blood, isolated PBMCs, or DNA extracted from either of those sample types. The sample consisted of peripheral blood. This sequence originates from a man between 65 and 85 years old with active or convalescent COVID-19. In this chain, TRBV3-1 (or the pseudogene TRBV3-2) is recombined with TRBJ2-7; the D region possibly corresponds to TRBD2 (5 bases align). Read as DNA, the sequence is TGTGCCAGCAGTTACAGCTTTACTAGCTCCTACGAGCAGTACTTC. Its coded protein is CASSYSFTSSYEQYF.